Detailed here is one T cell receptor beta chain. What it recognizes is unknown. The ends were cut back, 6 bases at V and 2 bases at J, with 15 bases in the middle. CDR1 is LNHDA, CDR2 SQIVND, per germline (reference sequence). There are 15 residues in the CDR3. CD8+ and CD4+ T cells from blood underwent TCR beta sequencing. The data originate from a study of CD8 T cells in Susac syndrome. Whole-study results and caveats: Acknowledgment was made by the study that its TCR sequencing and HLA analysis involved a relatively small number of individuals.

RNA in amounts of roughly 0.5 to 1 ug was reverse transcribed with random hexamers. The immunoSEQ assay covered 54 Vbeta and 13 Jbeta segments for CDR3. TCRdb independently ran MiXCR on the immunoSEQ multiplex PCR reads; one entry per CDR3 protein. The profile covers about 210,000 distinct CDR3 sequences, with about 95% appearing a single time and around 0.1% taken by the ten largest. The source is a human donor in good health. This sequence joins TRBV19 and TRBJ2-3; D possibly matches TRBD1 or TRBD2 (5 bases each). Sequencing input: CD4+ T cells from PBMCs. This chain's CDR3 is CASSPSGLATDTQYF. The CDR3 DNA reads TGTGCCAGTAGCCCCTCGGGGCTCGCCACAGATACGCAGTATTTT.